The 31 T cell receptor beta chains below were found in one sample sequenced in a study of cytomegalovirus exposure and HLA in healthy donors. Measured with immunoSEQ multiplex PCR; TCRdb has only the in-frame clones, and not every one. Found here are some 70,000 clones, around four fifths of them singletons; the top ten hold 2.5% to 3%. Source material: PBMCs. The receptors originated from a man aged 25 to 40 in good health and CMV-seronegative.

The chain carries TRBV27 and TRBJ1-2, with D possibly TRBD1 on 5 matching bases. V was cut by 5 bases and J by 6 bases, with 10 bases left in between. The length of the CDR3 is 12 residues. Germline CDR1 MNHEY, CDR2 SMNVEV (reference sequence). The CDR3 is CASSQGGHGYTF. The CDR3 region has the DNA TGTGCCAGCAGTCAGGGCGGACATGGCTACACCTTC.

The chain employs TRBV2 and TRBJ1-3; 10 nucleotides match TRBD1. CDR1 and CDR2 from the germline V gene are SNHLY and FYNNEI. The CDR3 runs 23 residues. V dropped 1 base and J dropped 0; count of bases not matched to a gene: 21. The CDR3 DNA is TGTGCCAGCAGTGAAGTCGAAGGGACAGGGGCCCCTGGGCCACAAAACTCTGGAAACACCATATATTTT. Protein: CASSEVEGTGAPGPQNSGNTIYF.

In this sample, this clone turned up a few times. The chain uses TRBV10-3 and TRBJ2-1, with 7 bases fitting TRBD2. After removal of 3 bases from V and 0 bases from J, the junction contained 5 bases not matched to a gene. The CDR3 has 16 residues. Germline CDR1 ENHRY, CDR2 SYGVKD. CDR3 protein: CAISEKGGSSYNEQFF. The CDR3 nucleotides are TGTGCCATCAGTGAAAAGGGAGGGAGCTCCTACAATGAGCAGTTCTTC.

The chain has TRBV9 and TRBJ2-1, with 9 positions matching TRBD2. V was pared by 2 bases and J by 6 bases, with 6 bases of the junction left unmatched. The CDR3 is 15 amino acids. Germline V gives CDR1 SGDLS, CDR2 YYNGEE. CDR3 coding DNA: TGTGCCAGCAGCGTTTCTAGCGGGGCATTCAATGAGCAGTTCTTC. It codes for CASSVSSGAFNEQFF.

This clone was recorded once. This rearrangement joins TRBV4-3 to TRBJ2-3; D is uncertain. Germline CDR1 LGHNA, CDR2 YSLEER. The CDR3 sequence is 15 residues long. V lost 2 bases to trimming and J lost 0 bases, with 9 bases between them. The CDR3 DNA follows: TGCGCCAGCAGCCAAAATCCTTATAGCACAGATACGCAGTATTTT. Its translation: CASSQNPYSTDTQYF.

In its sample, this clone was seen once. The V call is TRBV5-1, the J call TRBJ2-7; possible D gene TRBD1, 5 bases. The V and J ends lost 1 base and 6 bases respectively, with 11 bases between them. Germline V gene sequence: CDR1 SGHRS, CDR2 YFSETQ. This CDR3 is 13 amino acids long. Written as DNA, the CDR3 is TGCGCCAGCAGCTTGAGGCAGGGTCGCGAGCAGTACTTC. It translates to CASSLRQGREQYF. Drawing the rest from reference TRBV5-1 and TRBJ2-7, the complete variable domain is KAGVTQTPRYLIKTRGQQVTLSCSPISGHRSVSWYQQTPGQGLQFLFEYFSETQRNKGNFPGRFSGRQFSNSRSEMNVSTLELGDSALYLCASSLRQGREQYFGPGTRLTVT.

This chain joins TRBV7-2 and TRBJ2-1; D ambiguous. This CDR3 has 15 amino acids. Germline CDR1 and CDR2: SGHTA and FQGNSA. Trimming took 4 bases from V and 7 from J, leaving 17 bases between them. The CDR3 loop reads CASSSAGSTGNEQFF. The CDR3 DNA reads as TGTGCCAGCAGCTCAGCCGGGTCTACTGGGAATGAGCAGTTCTTC. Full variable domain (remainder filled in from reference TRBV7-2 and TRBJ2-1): GAGVSQSPSNKVTEKGKDVELRCDPISGHTALYWYRQSLGQGLEFLIYFQGNSAPDKSGLPSDRFSAERTGGSVSTLTIQRTQQEDSAVYLCASSSAGSTGNEQFFGPGTRLTVL.

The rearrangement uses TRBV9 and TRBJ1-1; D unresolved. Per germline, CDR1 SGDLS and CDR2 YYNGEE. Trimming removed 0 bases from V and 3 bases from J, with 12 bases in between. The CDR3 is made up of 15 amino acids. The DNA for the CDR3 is TGTGCCAGCAGCGTAGGAACAGCGGAGGACACTGAAGCTTTCTTT. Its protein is CASSVGTAEDTEAFF.

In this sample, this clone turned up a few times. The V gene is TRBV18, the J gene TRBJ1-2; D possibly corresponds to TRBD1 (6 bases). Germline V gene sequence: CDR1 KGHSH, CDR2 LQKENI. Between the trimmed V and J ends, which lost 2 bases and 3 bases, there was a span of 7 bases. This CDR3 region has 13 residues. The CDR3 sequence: CASSPGGDYGYTF. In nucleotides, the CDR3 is TGTGCCAGCTCACCAGGGGGCGACTATGGCTACACCTTC.

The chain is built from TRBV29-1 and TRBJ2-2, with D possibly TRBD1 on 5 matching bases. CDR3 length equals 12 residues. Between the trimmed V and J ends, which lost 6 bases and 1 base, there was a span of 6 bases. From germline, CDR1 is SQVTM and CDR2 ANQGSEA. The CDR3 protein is CSVGQNTGELFF. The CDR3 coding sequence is TGCAGCGTCGGACAGAACACCGGGGAGCTGTTTTTT.

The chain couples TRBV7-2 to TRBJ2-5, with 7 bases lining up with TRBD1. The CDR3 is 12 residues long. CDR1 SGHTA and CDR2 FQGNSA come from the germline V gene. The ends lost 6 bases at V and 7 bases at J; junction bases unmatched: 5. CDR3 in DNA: TGTGCCAGCAGTCTAGGACAGGCGACCCAGTACTTC. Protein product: CASSLGQATQYF.

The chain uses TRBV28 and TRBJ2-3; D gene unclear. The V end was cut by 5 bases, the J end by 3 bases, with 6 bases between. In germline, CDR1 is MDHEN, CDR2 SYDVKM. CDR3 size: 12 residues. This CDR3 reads CASSAGTDTQYF. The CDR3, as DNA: TGTGCCAGCAGTGCCGGGACAGATACGCAGTATTTT.

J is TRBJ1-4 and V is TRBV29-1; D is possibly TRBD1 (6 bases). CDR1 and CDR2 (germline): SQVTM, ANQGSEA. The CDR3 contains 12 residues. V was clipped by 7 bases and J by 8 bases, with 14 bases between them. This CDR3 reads CSAYRVGEKLFF. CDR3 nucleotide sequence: TGCAGCGCGTACAGGGTGGGCGAAAAACTGTTTTTT.

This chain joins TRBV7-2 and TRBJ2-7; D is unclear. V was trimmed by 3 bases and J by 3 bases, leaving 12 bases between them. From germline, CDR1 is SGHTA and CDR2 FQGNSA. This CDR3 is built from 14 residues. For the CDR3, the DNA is TGTGCCAGCAGCTTGGGCAGCAAAAACTACGAGCAGTACTTC. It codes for CASSLGSKNYEQYF.

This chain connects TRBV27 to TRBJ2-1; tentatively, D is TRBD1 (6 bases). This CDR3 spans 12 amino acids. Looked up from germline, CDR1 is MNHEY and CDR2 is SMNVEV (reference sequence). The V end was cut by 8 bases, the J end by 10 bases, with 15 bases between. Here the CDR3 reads CASGLGGREQFF. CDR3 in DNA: TGTGCCAGCGGCCTTGGGGGCCGGGAGCAGTTCTTC.

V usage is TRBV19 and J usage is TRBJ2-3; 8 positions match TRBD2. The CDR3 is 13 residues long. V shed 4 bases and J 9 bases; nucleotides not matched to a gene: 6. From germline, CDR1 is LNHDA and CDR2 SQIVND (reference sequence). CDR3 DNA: TGTGCCAGTAGTAGCCGGGGACTAGAAACGCAGTATTTT. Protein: CASSSRGLETQYF.

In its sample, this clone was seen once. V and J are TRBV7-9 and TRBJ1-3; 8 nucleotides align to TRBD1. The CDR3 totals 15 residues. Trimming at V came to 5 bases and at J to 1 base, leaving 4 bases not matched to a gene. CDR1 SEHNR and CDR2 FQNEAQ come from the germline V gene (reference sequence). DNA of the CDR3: TGTGCCAGCAGCCTCACAGGGGGATCTGGAAACACCATATATTTT. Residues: CASSLTGGSGNTIYF.

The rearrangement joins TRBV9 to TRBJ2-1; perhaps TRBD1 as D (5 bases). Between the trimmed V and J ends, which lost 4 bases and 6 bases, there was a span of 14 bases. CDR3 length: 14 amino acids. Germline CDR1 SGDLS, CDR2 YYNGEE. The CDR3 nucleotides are TGTGCCAGCAGCCCCCCGGCAGGGCTCAATGAGCAGTTCTTC. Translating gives CASSPPAGLNEQFF.

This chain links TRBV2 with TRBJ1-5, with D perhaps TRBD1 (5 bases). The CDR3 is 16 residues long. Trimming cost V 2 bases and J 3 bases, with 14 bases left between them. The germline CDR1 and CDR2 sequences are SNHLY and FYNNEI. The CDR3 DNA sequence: TGTGCCAGCAGTGAAAGGAAGGGGTGGGTCAATCAGCCCCAGCATTTT. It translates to CASSERKGWVNQPQHF.

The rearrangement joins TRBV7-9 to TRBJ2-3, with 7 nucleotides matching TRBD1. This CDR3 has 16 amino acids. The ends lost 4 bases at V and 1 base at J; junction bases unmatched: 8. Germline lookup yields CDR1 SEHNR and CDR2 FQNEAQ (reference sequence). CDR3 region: CASSYRQGAGTDTQYF. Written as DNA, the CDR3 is TGTGCCAGCAGCTATAGACAGGGCGCAGGCACAGATACGCAGTATTTT.

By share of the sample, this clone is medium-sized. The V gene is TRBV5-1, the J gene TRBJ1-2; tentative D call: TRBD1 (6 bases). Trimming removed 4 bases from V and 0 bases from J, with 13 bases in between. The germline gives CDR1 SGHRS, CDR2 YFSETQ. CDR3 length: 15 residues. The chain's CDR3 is CASSPGGGANYGYTF. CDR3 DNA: TGCGCCAGCAGCCCTGGGGGGGGCGCTAACTATGGCTACACCTTC.

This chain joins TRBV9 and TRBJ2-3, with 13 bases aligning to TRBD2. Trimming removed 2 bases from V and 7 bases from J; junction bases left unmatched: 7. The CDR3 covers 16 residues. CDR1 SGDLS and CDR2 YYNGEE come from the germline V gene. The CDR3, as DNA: TGTGCCAGCAGCGTGACTAGCGGGAGGTTCGTGAATACGCAGTATTTT. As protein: CASSVTSGRFVNTQYF.

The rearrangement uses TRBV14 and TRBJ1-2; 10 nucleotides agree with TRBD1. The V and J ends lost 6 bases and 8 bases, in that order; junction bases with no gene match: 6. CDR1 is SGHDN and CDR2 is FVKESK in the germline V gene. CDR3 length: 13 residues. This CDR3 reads CASRRQGANGYTF. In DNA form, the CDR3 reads TGTGCCAGCAGGCGACAGGGGGCAAACGGCTACACCTTC. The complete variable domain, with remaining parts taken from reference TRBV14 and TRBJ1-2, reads EAGVTQFPSHSVIEKGQTVTLRCDPISGHDNLYWYRRVMGKEIKFLLHFVKESKQDESGMPNNRFLAERTGGTYSTLKVQPAELEDSGVYFCASRRQGANGYTFGSGTRLTVV.

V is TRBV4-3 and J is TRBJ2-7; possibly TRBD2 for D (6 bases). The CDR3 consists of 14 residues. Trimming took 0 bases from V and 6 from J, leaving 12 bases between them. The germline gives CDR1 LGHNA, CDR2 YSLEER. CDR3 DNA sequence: TGCGCCAGCAGCCAAGATGGTATCGGGGGCGAGCAGTACTTC. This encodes CASSQDGIGGEQYF.

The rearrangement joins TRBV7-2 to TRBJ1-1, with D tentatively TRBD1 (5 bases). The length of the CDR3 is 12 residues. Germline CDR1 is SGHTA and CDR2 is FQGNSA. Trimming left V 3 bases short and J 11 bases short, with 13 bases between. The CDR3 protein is CASSFIQAGAFF. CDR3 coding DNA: TGTGCCAGCAGCTTTATTCAGGCAGGGGCTTTCTTT.

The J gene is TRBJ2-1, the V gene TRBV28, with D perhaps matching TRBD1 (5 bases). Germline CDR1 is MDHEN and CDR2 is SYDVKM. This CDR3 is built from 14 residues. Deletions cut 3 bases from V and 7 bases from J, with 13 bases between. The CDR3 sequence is CASSFPQGRNEQFF. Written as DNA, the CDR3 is TGTGCCAGCAGTTTCCCGCAGGGTAGGAATGAGCAGTTCTTC.

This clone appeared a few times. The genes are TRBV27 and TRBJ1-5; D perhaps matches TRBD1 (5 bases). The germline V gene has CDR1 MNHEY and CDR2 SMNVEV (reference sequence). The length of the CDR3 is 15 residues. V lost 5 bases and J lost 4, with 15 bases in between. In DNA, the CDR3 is TGTGCCAGCAGTCGGGTTGGGGCAAGTAATCAGCCCCAGCATTTT. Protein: CASSRVGASNQPQHF.

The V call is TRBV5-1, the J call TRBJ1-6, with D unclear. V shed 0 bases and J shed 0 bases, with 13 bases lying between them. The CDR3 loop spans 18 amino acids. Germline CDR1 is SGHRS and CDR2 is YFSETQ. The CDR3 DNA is TGCGCCAGCAGCTTGGCCGGGGTCACGAGCTCCTATAATTCACCCCTCCACTTT. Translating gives CASSLAGVTSSYNSPLHF. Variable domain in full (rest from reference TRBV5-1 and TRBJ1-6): KAGVTQTPRYLIKTRGQQVTLSCSPISGHRSVSWYQQTPGQGLQFLFEYFSETQRNKGNFPGRFSGRQFSNSRSEMNVSTLELGDSALYLCASSLAGVTSSYNSPLHFGNGTRLTVT.

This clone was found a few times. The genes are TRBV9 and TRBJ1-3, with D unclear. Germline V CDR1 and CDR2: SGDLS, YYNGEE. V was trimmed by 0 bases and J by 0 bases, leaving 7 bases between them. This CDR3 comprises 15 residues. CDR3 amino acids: CASSVGAPSGNTIYF. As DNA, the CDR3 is TGTGCCAGCAGCGTAGGGGCACCCTCTGGAAACACCATATATTTT.

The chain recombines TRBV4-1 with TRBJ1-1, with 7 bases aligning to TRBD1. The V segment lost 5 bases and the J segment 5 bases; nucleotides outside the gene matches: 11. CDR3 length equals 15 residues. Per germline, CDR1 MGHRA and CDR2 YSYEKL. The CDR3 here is CASSTPGRGKTEAFF. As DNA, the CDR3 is TGCGCCAGCAGCACCCCGGGCAGGGGGAAGACTGAAGCTTTCTTT.

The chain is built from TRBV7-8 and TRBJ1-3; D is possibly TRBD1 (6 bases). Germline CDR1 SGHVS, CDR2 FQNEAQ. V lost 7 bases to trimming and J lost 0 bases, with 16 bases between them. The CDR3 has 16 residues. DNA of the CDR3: TGTGCCAGCACCTTTCGAACAGGGACCTCTGGAAACACCATATATTTT. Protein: CASTFRTGTSGNTIYF.